This T cell receptor beta chain was recovered during a study of regulatory T cells in long-lasting Graves disease. Background on the study: Newly diagnosed Graves' patients had under 3 months of antithyroid drugs.

This sample's time point: newly diagnosed GD, antithyroid drugs for less than 3 months. Extracted PBMC RNA gave rise to the TCR library. The CDR3 extends over 15 amino acids. Germline CDR1 and CDR2: SGHTA and FQGTGA. Assembly of TCR beta libraries relied on iRepertoire HTBI primers together with Arm-PCR of CDR3 regions. Using its own MiXCR run on the multiplex PCR reads, TCRdb lists one record per CDR3 protein. This table has some 370,000 distinct CDR3 sequences, over 9.5% appearing once. A remark on this clonotype: With a much larger clone just one base away, this may be a read error.

This sample also appeared in a second study, on T cells in Graves' hyperthyroidism and ophthalmopathy. That publication notes: First-round RT-PCR of the TCR CDR3 relied on the HTBI primer set.

This chain links TRBV7-3 with TRBJ2-1; a possible D gene is TRBD1 (5 bases). The starting material was peripheral blood mononuclear cells (PBMCs), obtained at new diagnosis, from a patient treated with antithyroid drugs. The TCR comes from a woman under 30 with Graves disease. The DNA of the CDR3 is TGTGCCAGCAGCCCTGGGGCTGTCCGAATCGATGAGCAGATCTTC. Protein: CASSPGAVRIDEQIF.